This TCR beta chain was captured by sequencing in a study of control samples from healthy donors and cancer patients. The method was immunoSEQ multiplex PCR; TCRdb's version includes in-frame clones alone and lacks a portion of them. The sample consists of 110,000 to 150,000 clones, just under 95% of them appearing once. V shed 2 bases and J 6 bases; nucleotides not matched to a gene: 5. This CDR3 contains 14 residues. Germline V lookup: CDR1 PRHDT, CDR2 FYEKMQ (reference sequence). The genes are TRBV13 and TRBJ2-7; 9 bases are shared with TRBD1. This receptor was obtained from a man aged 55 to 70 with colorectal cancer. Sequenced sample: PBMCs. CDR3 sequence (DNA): TGTGCCAGCAGCTTACCGGGACAGGGAGGCGAGCAGTACTTC. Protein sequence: CASSLPGQGGEQYF.